This TCR beta chain was recorded in a study of CD8+CD57+ T cells in acquired aplastic anemia. Study in general: DNA recovered from sorted CD4+ and CD8+ cells had a mean of approximately 3 ug.

The template used for profiling TCR beta VDJ and CDR3 was genomic DNA. A single record per CDR3 protein comes from TCRdb applying MiXCR to the reads. This sample has around 170,000 distinct CDR3 sequences, with 63% found just once. There are many counts of this clonotype. V was clipped by 0 bases and J by 4 bases, with 15 bases between them. Germline CDR1 and CDR2: SGHAT and FQNNGV. The CDR3 sequence is 16 residues long. J is TRBJ2-5 and V is TRBV11-2; D is possibly TRBD1 (6 bases). The source is a human donor in good health. The sample was sorted CD4+, CD8+, or CD8+CD57+ T cells (not recorded which) from PBMCs. The CDR3 nucleotides read TGTGCCAGCAGCTTAGAAGGGCCCCAGGGGCCAGAGACCCAGTACTTC. Translated: CASSLEGPQGPETQYF.